This is a list of T cell receptor beta chains from one sample in a study of shared clonotypes between healthy human individuals. Here immunoSEQ multiplex PCR was the method, and the copy in TCRdb shows in-frame clones only, minus some. This table has approximately 2,300,000 clones, about 90% appearing once. Sequenced material: naive CD4+ T cells from PBMCs. Receptors were obtained from a man aged 18 to 29 in good health. Some clones in this sample may be carry-over from other donors' samples. CDR3s include the opening cysteine and the closing phenylalanine or tryptophan. Each record gives: clone size, V gene, J gene, D gene, CDR3 protein, CDR3 DNA. A D gene is named only where the DNA matches it firmly. The size of a clone is reported for some rows only, either as once, few or many, or as a class for expanded clones.

>NA|TRBV2|TRBJ2-3|TRBD1
CASSRRQGRTDTQYF
TGTGCCAGCAGCCGTAGACAGGGCCGCACAGATACGCAGTATTTT
>NA|TRBV27|TRBJ1-3|NA
CASHGSIGGPGNTIYF
TGTGCCAGCCATGGTAGTATCGGGGGTCCTGGAAACACCATATATTTT
>few|TRBV5-1|TRBJ1-1|TRBD1
CASSLEGTGGLAEAFF
TGCGCCAGCAGCTTGGAAGGGACAGGGGGCTTGGCTGAAGCTTTCTTT
>NA|TRBV5-1|TRBJ2-3|NA
CATPSTDTQYF
TGCGCCACGCCTAGCACAGATACGCAGTATTTT
>once|TRBV5-1|TRBJ1-5|NA
CASSLTAGGNQPQHF
TGCGCCAGCAGCTTGACAGCGGGGGGCAATCAGCCCCAGCATTTT
>NA|TRBV28|TRBJ2-1|TRBD2
CASSPGLAPYNEQFF
TGTGCCAGCAGTCCGGGACTAGCGCCTTACAATGAGCAGTTCTTC
>NA|TRBV7-3|TRBJ2-2|NA
CASSSNTVGELFF
TGTGCCAGCAGCTCCAACACGGTCGGGGAGCTGTTTTTT
>NA|TRBV2|TRBJ2-3|NA
CASSQRSQRGTDTQYF
TGTGCCAGCAGTCAGCGGTCCCAGAGAGGCACAGATACGCAGTATTTT
>once|TRBV7-3|TRBJ2-3|NA
CASSLRGGSTDTQYF
TGTGCCAGCAGCTTAAGGGGCGGGAGCACAGATACGCAGTATTTT
>NA|TRBV9|TRBJ1-1|NA
CASSADQGSQAWMNTEAFF
TGTGCCAGCAGCGCCGACCAAGGGTCGCAGGCTTGGATGAACACTGAAGCTTTCTTT